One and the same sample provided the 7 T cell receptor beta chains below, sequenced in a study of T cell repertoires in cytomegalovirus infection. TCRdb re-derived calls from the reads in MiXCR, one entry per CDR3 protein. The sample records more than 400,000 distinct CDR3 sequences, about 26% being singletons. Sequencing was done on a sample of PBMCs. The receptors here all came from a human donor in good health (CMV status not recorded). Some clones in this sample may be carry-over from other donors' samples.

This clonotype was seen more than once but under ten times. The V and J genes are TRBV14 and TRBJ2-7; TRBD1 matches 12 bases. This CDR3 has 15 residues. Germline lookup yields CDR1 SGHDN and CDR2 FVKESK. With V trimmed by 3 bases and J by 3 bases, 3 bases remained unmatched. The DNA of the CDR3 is TGTGCCAGCAGCCACGGGACAGGGGGCTTCTACGAGCAGTACTTC. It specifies CASSHGTGGFYEQYF.

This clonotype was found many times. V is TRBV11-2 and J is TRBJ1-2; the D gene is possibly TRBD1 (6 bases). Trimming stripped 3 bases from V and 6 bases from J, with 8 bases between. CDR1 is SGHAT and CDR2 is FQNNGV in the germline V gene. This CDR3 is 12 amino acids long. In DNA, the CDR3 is TGTGCCAGCAGCTTTAGACAGGATGGCTACACCTTC. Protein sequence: CASSFRQDGYTF.

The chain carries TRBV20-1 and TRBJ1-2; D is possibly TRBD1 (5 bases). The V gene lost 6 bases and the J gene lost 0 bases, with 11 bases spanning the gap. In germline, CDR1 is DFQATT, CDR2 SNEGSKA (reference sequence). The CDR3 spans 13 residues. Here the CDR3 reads CSARDLSNYGYTF. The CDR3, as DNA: TGCAGTGCGCGGGACCTCTCTAACTATGGCTACACCTTC.

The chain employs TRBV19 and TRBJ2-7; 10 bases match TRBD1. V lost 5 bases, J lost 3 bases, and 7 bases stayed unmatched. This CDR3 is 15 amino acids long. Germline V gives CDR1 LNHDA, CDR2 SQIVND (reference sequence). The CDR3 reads CASSPRTGGIYEQYF. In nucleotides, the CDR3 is TGTGCCAGTAGTCCTCGGACAGGGGGAATCTACGAGCAGTACTTC.

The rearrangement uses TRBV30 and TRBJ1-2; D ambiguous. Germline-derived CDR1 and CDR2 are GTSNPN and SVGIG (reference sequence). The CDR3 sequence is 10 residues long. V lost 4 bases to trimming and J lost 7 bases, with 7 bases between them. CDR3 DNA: TGTGCCTGGAAGGTGGCTGGCTACACCTTC. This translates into CAWKVAGYTF.

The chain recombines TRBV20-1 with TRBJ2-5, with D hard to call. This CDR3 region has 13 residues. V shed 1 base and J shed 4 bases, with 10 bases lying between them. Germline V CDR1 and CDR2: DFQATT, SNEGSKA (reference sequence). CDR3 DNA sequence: TGCAGTGCTAGAGCCGGGTGTGGAGAGACCCAGTACTTC. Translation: CSARAGCGETQYF.

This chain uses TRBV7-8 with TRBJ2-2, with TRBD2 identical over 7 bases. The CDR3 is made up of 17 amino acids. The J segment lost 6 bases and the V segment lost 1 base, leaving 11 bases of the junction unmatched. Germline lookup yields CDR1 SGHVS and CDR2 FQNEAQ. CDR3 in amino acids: CASSLGREFRSPGELFF. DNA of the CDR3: TGTGCCAGCAGCTTAGGGCGGGAGTTTAGGTCGCCCGGGGAGCTGTTTTTT.